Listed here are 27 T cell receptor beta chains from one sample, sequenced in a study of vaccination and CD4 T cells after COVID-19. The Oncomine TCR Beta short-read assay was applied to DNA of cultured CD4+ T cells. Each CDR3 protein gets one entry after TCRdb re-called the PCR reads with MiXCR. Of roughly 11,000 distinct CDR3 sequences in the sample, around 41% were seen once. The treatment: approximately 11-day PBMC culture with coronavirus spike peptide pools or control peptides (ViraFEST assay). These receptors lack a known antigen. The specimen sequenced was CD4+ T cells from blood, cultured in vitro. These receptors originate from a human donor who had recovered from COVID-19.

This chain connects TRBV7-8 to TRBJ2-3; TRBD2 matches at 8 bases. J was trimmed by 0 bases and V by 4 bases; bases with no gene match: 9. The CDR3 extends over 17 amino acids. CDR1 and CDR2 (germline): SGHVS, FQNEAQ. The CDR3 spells CASSSGTSISSTDTQYF. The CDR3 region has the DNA TGTGCCAGCAGCTCCGGGACTAGTATTTCTAGCACAGATACGCAGTATTTT.

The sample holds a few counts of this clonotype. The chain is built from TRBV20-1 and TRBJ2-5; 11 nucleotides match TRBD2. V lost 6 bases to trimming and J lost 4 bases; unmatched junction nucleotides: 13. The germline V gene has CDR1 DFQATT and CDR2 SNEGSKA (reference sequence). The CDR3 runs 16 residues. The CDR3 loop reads CSAPNRGLAVRETQYF. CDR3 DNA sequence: TGCAGTGCGCCAAACCGGGGACTAGCGGTACGAGAGACCCAGTACTTC.

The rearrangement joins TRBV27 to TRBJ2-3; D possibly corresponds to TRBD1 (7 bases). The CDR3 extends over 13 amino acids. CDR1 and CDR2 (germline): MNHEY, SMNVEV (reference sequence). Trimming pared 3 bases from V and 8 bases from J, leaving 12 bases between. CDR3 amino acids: CASSFTGEATQYF. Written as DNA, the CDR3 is TGTGCCAGCAGTTTCACAGGGGAGGCTACGCAGTATTTT.

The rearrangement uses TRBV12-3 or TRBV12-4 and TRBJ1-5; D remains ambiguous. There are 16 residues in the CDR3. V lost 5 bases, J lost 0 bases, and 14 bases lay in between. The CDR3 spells CASSTPQENSNQPQHF. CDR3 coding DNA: TGTGCCAGCAGTACCCCCCAGGAAAATAGCAATCAGCCCCAGCATTTT.

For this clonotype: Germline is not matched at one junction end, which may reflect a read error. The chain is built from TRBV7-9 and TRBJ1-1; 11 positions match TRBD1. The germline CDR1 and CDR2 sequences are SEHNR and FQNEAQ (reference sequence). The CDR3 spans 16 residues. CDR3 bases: TGTACCAGCAGCCTGAGGACAGGGGGCAAGAACACTGAAGCTTTCTTT. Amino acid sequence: CTSSLRTGGKNTEAFF.

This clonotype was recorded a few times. The CDR3 is CSASPRDGRYEQYF. CDR3 nucleotide sequence: TGCAGTGCTAGCCCCCGGGACGGTCGCTACGAGCAGTACTTC. This chain joins TRBV20-1 and TRBJ2-7; tentatively, D is TRBD1 or TRBD2 (5 bases each). Trimming removed 3 bases at V and 3 bases at J, with 15 bases between. Germline V gives CDR1 DFQATT, CDR2 SNEGSKA (reference sequence). The CDR3 runs 14 residues.

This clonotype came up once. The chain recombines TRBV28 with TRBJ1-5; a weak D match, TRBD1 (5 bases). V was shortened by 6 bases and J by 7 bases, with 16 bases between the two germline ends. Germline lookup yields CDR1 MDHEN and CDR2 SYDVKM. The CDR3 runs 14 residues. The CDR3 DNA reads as TGTGCCAGCAGCTTCCGACAGCGTAGGCAGCCCCAGCATTTT. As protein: CASSFRQRRQPQHF. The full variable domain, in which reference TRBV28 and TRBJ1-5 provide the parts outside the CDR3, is DVKVTQSSRYLVKRTGEKVFLECVQDMDHENMFWYRQDPGLGLRLIYFSYDVKMKEKGDIPEGYSVSREKKERFSLILESASTNQTSMYLCASSFRQRRQPQHFGDGTRLSIL.

This CDR3 is CASSLALGGQETQYF. In DNA, the CDR3 is TGCGCCAGCAGCTTGGCACTAGGGGGCCAAGAGACCCAGTACTTC. V gene TRBV5-1 combines with J gene TRBJ2-5; weak D call: TRBD1 (6 bases). CDR1 and CDR2 from the germline V gene are SGHRS and YFSETQ. The CDR3 runs to 15 residues. V was clipped by 0 bases and J by 1 base, with 10 bases between them. The whole variable domain, filled in from reference TRBV5-1 and TRBJ2-5, reads KAGVTQTPRYLIKTRGQQVTLSCSPISGHRSVSWYQQTPGQGLQFLFEYFSETQRNKGNFPGRFSGRQFSNSRSEMNVSTLELGDSALYLCASSLALGGQETQYFGPGTRLLVL.

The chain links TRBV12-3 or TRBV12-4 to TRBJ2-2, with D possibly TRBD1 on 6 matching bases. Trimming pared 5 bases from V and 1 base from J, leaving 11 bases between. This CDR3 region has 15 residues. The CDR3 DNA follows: TGTGCCAGCAGTCGAGGACAGATGAACACCGGGGAGCTGTTTTTT. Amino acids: CASSRGQMNTGELFF.

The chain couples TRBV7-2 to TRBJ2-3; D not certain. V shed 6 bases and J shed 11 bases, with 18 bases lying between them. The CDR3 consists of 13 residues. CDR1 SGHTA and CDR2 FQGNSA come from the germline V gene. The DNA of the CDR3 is TGTGCCAGCAGACGAACAGCCTCGCCCATGCAGTATTTT. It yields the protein CASRRTASPMQYF.

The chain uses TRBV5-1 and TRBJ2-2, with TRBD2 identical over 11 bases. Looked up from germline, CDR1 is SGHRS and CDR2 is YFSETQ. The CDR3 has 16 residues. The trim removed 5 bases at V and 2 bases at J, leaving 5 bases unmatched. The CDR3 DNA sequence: TGCGCCAGCAGTTTTCTAGCGGGGGGTAACACCGGGGAGCTGTTTTTT. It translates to CASSFLAGGNTGELFF.

The CDR3 region has the DNA TGTGCCAGCAGTCCCCGAAGGGGAAATTCACCCCTCCACTTT. Its protein is CASSPRRGNSPLHF. The chain uses TRBV12-3 or TRBV12-4 and TRBJ1-6; a weak D match, TRBD1 (5 bases). Trimming took 5 bases from V and 7 from J, leaving 12 bases between them. This CDR3 region has 14 residues.

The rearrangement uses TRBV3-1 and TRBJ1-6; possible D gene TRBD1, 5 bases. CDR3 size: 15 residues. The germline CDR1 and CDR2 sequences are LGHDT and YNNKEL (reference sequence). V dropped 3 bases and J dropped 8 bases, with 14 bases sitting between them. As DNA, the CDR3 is TGTGCCAGCAGCCAGAATTACAGGTTTGATTCACCCCTCCACTTT. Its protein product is CASSQNYRFDSPLHF.

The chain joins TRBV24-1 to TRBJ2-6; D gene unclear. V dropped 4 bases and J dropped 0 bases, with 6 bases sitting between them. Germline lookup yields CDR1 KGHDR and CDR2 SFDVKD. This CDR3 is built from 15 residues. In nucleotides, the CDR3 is TGTGCCACCAGTGAGGGAATCTCTGGGGCCAACGTCCTGACTTTC. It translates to CATSEGISGANVLTF.

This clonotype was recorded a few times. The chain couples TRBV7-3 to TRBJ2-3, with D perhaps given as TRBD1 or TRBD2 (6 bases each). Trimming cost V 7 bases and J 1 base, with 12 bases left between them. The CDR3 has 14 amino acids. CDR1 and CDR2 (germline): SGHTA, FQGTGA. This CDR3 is CASNGGPGTDTQYF. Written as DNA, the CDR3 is TGTGCCAGCAATGGGGGGCCAGGCACAGATACGCAGTATTTT.

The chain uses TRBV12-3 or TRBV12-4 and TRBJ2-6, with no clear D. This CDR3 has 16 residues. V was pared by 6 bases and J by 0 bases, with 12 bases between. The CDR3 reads CASSPSRSSGANVLTF. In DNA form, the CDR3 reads TGTGCCAGCAGCCCCTCGAGGAGCTCTGGGGCCAACGTCCTGACTTTC.

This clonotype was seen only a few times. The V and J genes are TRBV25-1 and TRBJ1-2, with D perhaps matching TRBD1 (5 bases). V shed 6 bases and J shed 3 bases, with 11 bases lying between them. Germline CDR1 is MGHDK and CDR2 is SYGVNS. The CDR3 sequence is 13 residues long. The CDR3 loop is CASRSPGHYGYTF. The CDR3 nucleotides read TGTGCCAGCAGAAGTCCAGGGCACTATGGCTACACCTTC.

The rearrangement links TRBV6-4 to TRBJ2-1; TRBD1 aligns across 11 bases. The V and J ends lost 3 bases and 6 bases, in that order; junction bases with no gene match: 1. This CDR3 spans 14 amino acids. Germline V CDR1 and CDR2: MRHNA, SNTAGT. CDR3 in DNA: TGTGCCAGCAGTGAAGGGACAGGGGGCAATGAGCAGTTCTTC. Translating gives CASSEGTGGNEQFF.

The CDR3 region has the DNA TGTGCCAGCAGTTTAAGGCGGCAGCAAGAGACCCAGTACTTC. Amino acids: CASSLRRQQETQYF. The V gene is TRBV12-3 or TRBV12-4, the J gene TRBJ2-5; D is unresolved. This CDR3 is 14 amino acids long. V shed 2 bases and J shed 2 bases, with 9 bases lying between them.

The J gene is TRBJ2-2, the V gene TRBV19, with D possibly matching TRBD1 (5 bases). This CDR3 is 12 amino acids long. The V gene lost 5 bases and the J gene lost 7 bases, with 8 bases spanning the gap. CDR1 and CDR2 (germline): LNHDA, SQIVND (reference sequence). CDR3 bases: TGTGCCAGTAGTGAACAGGTCGGGGAGCTGTTTTTT. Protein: CASSEQVGELFF. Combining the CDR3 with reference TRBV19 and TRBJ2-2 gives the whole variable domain DGGITQSPKYLFRKEGQNVTLSCEQNLNHDAMYWYRQDPGQGLRLIYYSQIVNDFQKGDIAEGYSVSREKKESFPLTVTSAQKNPTAFYLCASSEQVGELFFGEGSRLTVL.

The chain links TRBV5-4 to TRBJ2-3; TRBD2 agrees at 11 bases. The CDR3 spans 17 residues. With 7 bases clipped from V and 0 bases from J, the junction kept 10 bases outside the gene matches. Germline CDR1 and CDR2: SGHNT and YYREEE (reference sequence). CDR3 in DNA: TGTGCCAGCGAGGGGACTAGCGGTCCGTCTAGCACAGATACGCAGTATTTT. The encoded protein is CASEGTSGPSSTDTQYF.

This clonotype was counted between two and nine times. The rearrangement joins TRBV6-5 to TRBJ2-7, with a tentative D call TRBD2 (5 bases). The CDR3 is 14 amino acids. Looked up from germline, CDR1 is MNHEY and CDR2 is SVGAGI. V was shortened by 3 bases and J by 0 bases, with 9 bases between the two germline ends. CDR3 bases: TGTGCCAGCAGTTATCGGGAATCCTCCTACGAGCAGTACTTC. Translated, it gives CASSYRESSYEQYF.

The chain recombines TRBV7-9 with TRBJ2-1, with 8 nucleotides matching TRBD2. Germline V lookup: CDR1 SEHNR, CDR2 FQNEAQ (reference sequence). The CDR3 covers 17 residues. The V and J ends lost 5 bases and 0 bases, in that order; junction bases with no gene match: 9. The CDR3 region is CASSRGGSTSSYNEQFF. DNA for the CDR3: TGTGCCAGCAGCCGCGGGGGGAGTACGTCCTCCTACAATGAGCAGTTCTTC.

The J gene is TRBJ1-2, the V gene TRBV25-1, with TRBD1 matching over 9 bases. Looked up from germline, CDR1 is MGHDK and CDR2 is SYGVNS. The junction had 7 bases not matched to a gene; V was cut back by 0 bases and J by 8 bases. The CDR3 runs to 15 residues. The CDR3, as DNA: TGTGCCAGCAGTGAATATAGGGGGACAGGGCTGGGCTACACCTTC. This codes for CASSEYRGTGLGYTF.

This chain's CDR3 is CASRRGADTGELFF. Written as DNA, the CDR3 is TGTGCCAGTAGGCGGGGGGCCGACACCGGGGAGCTGTTTTTT. The genes are TRBV19 and TRBJ2-2; 8 positions agree with TRBD2. With V trimmed by 6 bases and J by 3 bases, 3 bases remained unmatched. The CDR3 has 14 residues. Looked up from germline, CDR1 is LNHDA and CDR2 is SQIVND (reference sequence).

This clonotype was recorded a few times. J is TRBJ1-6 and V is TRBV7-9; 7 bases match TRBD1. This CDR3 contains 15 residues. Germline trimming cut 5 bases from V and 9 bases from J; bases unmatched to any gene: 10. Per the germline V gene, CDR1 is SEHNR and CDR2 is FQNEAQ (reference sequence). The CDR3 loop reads CASSPQTGQGSPLHF. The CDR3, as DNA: TGTGCCAGCAGCCCCCAGACAGGGCAGGGTTCACCCCTCCACTTT.

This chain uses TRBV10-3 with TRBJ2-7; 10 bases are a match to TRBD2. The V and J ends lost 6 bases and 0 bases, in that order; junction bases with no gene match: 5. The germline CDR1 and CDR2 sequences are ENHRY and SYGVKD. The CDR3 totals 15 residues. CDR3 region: CAISSSGGNSYEQYF. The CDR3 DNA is TGTGCCATCAGCTCTAGCGGGGGAAACTCCTACGAGCAGTACTTC.